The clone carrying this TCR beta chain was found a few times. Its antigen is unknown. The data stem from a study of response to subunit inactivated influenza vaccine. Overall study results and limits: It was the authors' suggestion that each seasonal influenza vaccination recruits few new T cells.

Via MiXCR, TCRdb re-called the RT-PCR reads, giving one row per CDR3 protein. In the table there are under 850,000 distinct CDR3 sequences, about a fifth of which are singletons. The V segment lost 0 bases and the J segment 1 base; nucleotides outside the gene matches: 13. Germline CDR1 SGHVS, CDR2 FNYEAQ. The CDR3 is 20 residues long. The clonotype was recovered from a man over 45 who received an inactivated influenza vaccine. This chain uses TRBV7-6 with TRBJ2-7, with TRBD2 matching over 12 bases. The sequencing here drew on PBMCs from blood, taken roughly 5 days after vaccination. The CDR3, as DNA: TGTGCCAGCAGCTTAGCCCCACTAGCGGGGGGTCTCGCGTTATCCTACGAGCAGTACTTC. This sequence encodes CASSLAPLAGGLALSYEQYF.